Presented here are 11 T cell receptor beta chains from one specimen sequenced in a study. TCRdb used MiXCR to reprocess the 5' RACE reads, holding one entry per CDR3 protein. The sample lists nearly 40,000 distinct CDR3 sequences; approximately 19% were seen once. The sample consisted of naive CD4+ T cells sorted from a lymph node. Documented subset: naive CD4+ T cells, CD4+CD45RA+CD25-. These receptors were collected from a female donor with breast cancer.

This clonotype occurred a few times. This chain joins TRBV7-9 and TRBJ2-1; tentatively, D is TRBD2 (6 bases). The CDR3 contains 16 residues. The germline CDR1 and CDR2 sequences are SEHNR and FQNEAQ (reference sequence). V was trimmed by 2 bases and J by 9 bases, leaving 20 bases between them. The CDR3 sequence: CASSLPGSRVSGEQFF. DNA of the CDR3: TGTGCCAGCAGCTTACCCGGGAGTCGAGTTTCGGGTGAGCAGTTCTTC.

As for this clonotype: Sequence at one end of the junction differs from germline and may be a read error. The chain employs TRBV12-3 or TRBV12-4 and TRBJ2-1; TRBD2 agrees at 9 bases. The CDR3 is 15 amino acids. CDR3 nucleotide sequence: TGTGCCAGCAGTCCTCAGGCGGCGGGGGGGGATGAGCAGATCTTC. Protein sequence: CASSPQAAGGDEQIF.

This clonotype was recorded at least ten times. The chain uses TRBV7-2 and TRBJ2-1, with 7 positions matching TRBD2. The CDR3 extends over 15 amino acids. Germline V gene data show CDR1 as SGHTA and CDR2 as FQGNSA. V was pared by 4 bases and J by 3 bases, with 6 bases of the junction left unmatched. CDR3 sequence: CASSSSGTNYNEQFF. CDR3 bases: TGTGCCAGCAGCTCAAGCGGGACCAACTACAATGAGCAGTTCTTC. Full variable domain (rest looked up from reference TRBV7-2 and TRBJ2-1): GAGVSQSPSNKVTEKGKDVELRCDPISGHTALYWYRQSLGQGLEFLIYFQGNSAPDKSGLPSDRFSAERTGGSVSTLTIQRTQQEDSAVYLCASSSSGTNYNEQFFGPGTRLTVL.

This clonotype has only a few counts. V gene TRBV5-1 combines with J gene TRBJ2-7; possibly TRBD1 for D (5 bases). V lost 0 bases to trimming and J lost 0 bases, with 10 bases between them. This CDR3 contains 15 residues. CDR1 is SGHRS and CDR2 is YFSETQ in the germline V gene. Here the CDR3 DNA reads TGCGCCAGCAGCTTGGGGCCAGACAGCTCCTACGAGCAGTACTTC. As protein: CASSLGPDSSYEQYF.

This clonotype was seen only a few times. The J gene is TRBJ2-2, the V gene TRBV15; D gene unclear. Per germline, CDR1 LNHNV and CDR2 YYDKDF (reference sequence). Trimming removed 0 bases from V and 0 bases from J, with 5 bases in between. The CDR3 extends over 15 amino acids. This CDR3 reads CATSRDRTNTGELFF. The CDR3 DNA reads as TGTGCCACCAGCAGAGACAGAACGAACACCGGGGAGCTGTTTTTT.

This clonotype has a handful of counts. This chain connects TRBV5-1 to TRBJ2-5; 7 bases map to TRBD1. The germline CDR1 and CDR2 sequences are SGHRS and YFSETQ. The CDR3 is 16 residues long. V lost 4 bases and J lost 2; bases outside the gene matches: 11. The DNA for the CDR3 is TGCGCCAGCAGCCAAACAGGGGCTGGTTCACAAGAGACCCAGTACTTC. This encodes CASSQTGAGSQETQYF. Complete variable domain (other parts from reference TRBV5-1 and TRBJ2-5): KAGVTQTPRYLIKTRGQQVTLSCSPISGHRSVSWYQQTPGQGLQFLFEYFSETQRNKGNFPGRFSGRQFSNSRSEMNVSTLELGDSALYLCASSQTGAGSQETQYFGPGTRLLVL.

This clonotype was found a few times. The chain carries TRBV5-1 and TRBJ1-5; no definite D call. V lost 2 bases to trimming and J lost 3 bases, with 9 bases between them. Germline-derived CDR1 and CDR2 are SGHRS and YFSETQ. There are 14 residues in the CDR3. CDR3 in amino acids: CASSFDGLNQPQHF. Written as DNA, the CDR3 is TGCGCCAGCAGCTTCGACGGTCTCAATCAGCCCCAGCATTTT.

The chain carries TRBV5-1 and TRBJ2-1; 12 positions match TRBD2. V was clipped by 4 bases and J by 8 bases; unmatched bases: 13. CDR1 and CDR2 from the germline V gene are SGHRS and YFSETQ. The CDR3 length is 17 residues. CDR3: CASSPPSSSGRVDEQFF. The CDR3 region has the DNA TGCGCCAGCAGCCCTCCGTCCTCTAGCGGGAGGGTGGATGAGCAGTTCTTC.

This clonotype showed up many times. The CDR3 bases are TGTGCCAGCAGTGAAAGGAGAGCCACTGAAGCTTTCTTT. Translated, it gives CASSERRATEAFF. The V call is TRBV6-5, the J call TRBJ1-1; unclear D gene. CDR1 MNHEY and CDR2 SVGAGI come from the germline V gene. Trimming removed 5 bases at V and 4 bases at J, with 11 bases between. There are 13 residues in the CDR3.

V and J are TRBV6-1 and TRBJ1-1; D not certain. V was trimmed by 6 bases and J by 4 bases, leaving 9 bases between them. The CDR3 is 12 amino acids. In germline, CDR1 is MNHNS, CDR2 SASEGT. The DNA for the CDR3 is TGTGCCAGCAGGGTTTGGGGCACTGAAGCTTTCTTT. It specifies CASRVWGTEAFF.

This clonotype was seen only a few times. The chain recombines TRBV27 with TRBJ1-1; a possible D gene is TRBD1 (5 bases). The CDR3 is 14 amino acids. Germline V CDR1 and CDR2: MNHEY, SMNVEV (reference sequence). Trimming pared 6 bases from V and 5 bases from J, leaving 16 bases between. The CDR3 nucleotides read TGTGCCAGCAGCGAATCAGGGAATCGGACTGAAGCTTTCTTT. This codes for CASSESGNRTEAFF.